The source of this T cell receptor beta chain is a study of neurological immune-mediated disorders. Study overall: Of the 35 or so patients with multiple sclerosis, roughly 30 had relapsing-remitting MS, whereas the remaining 3 had secondary progressive MS. Findings and caveats of the study: The greatest TCR clonal expansion occurred in HTLV-1-associated myelopathy and the least in multiple sclerosis, which fell below healthy controls.

TCRdb recomputed calls from the 5' RACE reads with MiXCR, one row per CDR3 protein. The table lists around 62,000 distinct CDR3 sequences, 4.1% of them singletons. CDR3 length: 14 residues. With V trimmed by 3 bases and J by 10 bases, 4 bases remained unmatched. From germline, CDR1 is LGHNA and CDR2 YNFKEQ. This clonotype was seen at least ten times. Its antigen is currently unknown. The source material was PBMCs. This clonotype was sampled from a man aged 50 to 60 with multiple sclerosis. The V and J genes are TRBV4-2 and TRBJ1-6; 9 bases are shared with TRBD1. The CDR3 DNA follows: TGTGCCAGCAGCCAGGGGGGACAGGGATCACCCCTCCACTTT. Its translation is CASSQGGQGSPLHF.